Listed here are 21 T cell receptor beta chains from one sample, sequenced in a study of siplizumab effects on memory and regulatory T cells. Produced via immunoSEQ multiplex PCR; TCRdb's table is partial and in-frame only. The sample has tens of thousands of clones, approximately 95% seen once; the top ten hold less than 40%. What was sequenced was CD8+ T cells sorted from blood. The receptor set was obtained from a human donor in good health.

The chain couples TRBV27 to TRBJ2-3; D uncertain. Germline V gene lookup returns CDR1 MNHEY and CDR2 SMNVEV (reference sequence). V was pared by 4 bases and J by 2 bases, with 13 bases between. The CDR3 loop spans 15 amino acids. The CDR3 nucleotides are TGTGCCAGCAGTTCCTCCCTCATCCCCACAGATACGCAGTATTTT. Protein: CASSSSLIPTDTQYF.

As regards this clone: One end of the junction varies from germline; a read error may be responsible. The chain joins TRBV7-9 to TRBJ2-7, with 9 bases that match TRBD2. This CDR3 spans 16 amino acids. The germline V gene encodes CDR1 SEHNR and CDR2 FQNEAQ (reference sequence). The CDR3 DNA reads TGTGCCAGCAGATTAGTTATGCGGGAGGGGTCCTACGAGCAGTACTTC. Translated, it gives CASRLVMREGSYEQYF.

The chain uses TRBV28 and TRBJ2-5, with TRBD2 identical over 8 bases. Germline V lookup: CDR1 MDHEN, CDR2 SYDVKM. This CDR3 is 17 amino acids long. Trimming took 3 bases from V and 5 from J; bases not matched to a gene: 14. CDR3 sequence reads: CASSFGIDPGLGETQYF. CDR3 coding DNA: TGTGCCAGCAGTTTCGGGATTGATCCGGGACTAGGGGAGACCCAGTACTTC.

About this clone: The same CDR3 also results from other DNA sequences found in this sample. The chain couples TRBV27 to TRBJ2-3, with 14 bases aligning to TRBD2. This CDR3 has 16 amino acids. Trimming cost V 4 bases and J 6 bases; bases outside gene matches: 6. Germline V CDR1 and CDR2: MNHEY, SMNVEV (reference sequence). The CDR3 DNA reads as TGTGCCAGCAGTTCCAGACTAGCGGGAGGGACCGATACGCAGTATTTT. Its translation: CASSSRLAGGTDTQYF.

The chain recombines TRBV7-6 with TRBJ2-6, with D maybe TRBD2 (6 bases). Germline CDR1 is SGHVS and CDR2 is FNYEAQ. CDR3 size: 18 residues. Trimming stripped 3 bases from V and 1 base from J, with 16 bases between. The CDR3 bases are TGTGCCAGCAGCTTGTTGGGGGGACGGTTGTCTGGGGCCAACGTCCTGACTTTC. This codes for CASSLLGGRLSGANVLTF. The whole variable domain, remainder taken from reference TRBV7-6 and TRBJ2-6, is GAGVSQSPRYKVTKRGQDVALRCDPISGHVSLYWYRQALGQGPEFLTYFNYEAQQDKSGLPNDRFSAERPEGSISTLTIQRTEQRDSAMYRCASSLLGGRLSGANVLTFGAGSRLTVL.

This chain uses TRBV29-1 with TRBJ1-1; no reliable D call. Trimming left V 1 base short and J 1 base short, with 7 bases between. The CDR3 runs to 13 residues. The V gene's germline CDR1 is SQVTM and CDR2 ANQGSEA. The CDR3 protein is CSVEGQSNTEAFF. CDR3 coding DNA: TGCAGCGTTGAAGGCCAGTCGAACACTGAAGCTTTCTTT.

The genes are TRBV18 and TRBJ1-4; 8 bases fit TRBD1. This CDR3 spans 14 amino acids. V lost 3 bases to trimming and J lost 6 bases; unmatched junction nucleotides: 3. CDR1 KGHSH and CDR2 LQKENI come from the germline V gene. The CDR3, as DNA: TGTGCCAGCTCACCCTACAGGGGGGATGAAAAACTGTTTTTT. Translation: CASSPYRGDEKLFF. The entire variable domain, with the rest obtained from reference TRBV18 and TRBJ1-4, is as follows: NAGVMQNPRHLVRRRGQEARLRCSPMKGHSHVYWYRQLPEEGLKFMVYLQKENIIDESGMPKERFSAEFPKEGPSILRIQQVVRGDSAAYFCASSPYRGDEKLFFGSGTQLSVL.

V gene TRBV9 combines with J gene TRBJ1-5; maybe TRBD1 (5 bases). Looked up from germline, CDR1 is SGDLS and CDR2 is YYNGEE. The CDR3 spans 14 residues. With 3 bases removed from V and 0 bases from J, the gap between germline ends came to 7 bases. The CDR3 nucleotides are TGTGCCAGCAGCGAGACAGATAGCAATCAGCCCCAGCATTTT. This gives the protein CASSETDSNQPQHF. The full variable domain, rest sourced from reference TRBV9 and TRBJ1-5, is DSGVTQTPKHLITATGQRVTLRCSPRSGDLSVYWYQQSLDQGLQFLIQYYNGEERAKGNILERFSAQQFPDLHSELNLSSLELGDSALYFCASSETDSNQPQHFGDGTRLSIL.

The chain employs TRBV28 and TRBJ2-1, with 9 bases fitting TRBD2. The CDR3 is 16 amino acids. Trimming cost V 5 bases and J 9 bases; bases outside gene matches: 14. The germline V gene has CDR1 MDHEN and CDR2 SYDVKM. The CDR3 DNA sequence: TGTGCCAGCAGTCCCATAGGCGGGAGGGCCCAGAGTGAGCAGTTCTTC. Protein product: CASSPIGGRAQSEQFF.

The genes are TRBV4-3 and TRBJ2-7; 10 bases line up with TRBD2. Germline CDR1 is LGHNA and CDR2 is YSLEER. This CDR3 is built from 15 residues. Trimming removed 5 bases from V and 2 bases from J; junction bases left unmatched: 6. In DNA form, the CDR3 reads TGCGCCAGCAGCGAAATAGCGGGAGGACCCTACGAGCAGTACTTC. Amino acids: CASSEIAGGPYEQYF.

This chain joins TRBV19 and TRBJ2-7; D is undetermined. The CDR3 contains 13 residues. Germline-derived CDR1 and CDR2 are LNHDA and SQIVND (reference sequence). V lost 6 bases and J lost 3, with 12 bases in between. CDR3 sequence: CASSSAGHYEQYF. In DNA form, the CDR3 reads TGTGCCAGTAGCAGCGCTGGGCACTACGAGCAGTACTTC.

The V gene is TRBV28, the J gene TRBJ2-7, with 9 bases identical to TRBD1. Losses at the gene ends were 4 bases for V and 4 bases for J; bases not matched to a gene: 20. Germline lookup yields CDR1 MDHEN and CDR2 SYDVKM. The CDR3 runs to 19 residues. CDR3 sequence (DNA): TGTGCCAGCAGTTCCCTACTCGTGCTGCCGGGACAGGGTACTTACGAGCAGTACTTC. This translates into CASSSLLVLPGQGTYEQYF. Combining the CDR3 with reference TRBV28 and TRBJ2-7 gives the whole variable domain DVKVTQSSRYLVKRTGEKVFLECVQDMDHENMFWYRQDPGLGLRLIYFSYDVKMKEKGDIPEGYSVSREKKERFSLILESASTNQTSMYLCASSSLLVLPGQGTYEQYFGPGTRLTVT.

V is TRBV5-6 and J is TRBJ2-7; D is uncertain. CDR1 is SGHDT and CDR2 is YYEEEE in the germline V gene. V lost 4 bases and J 6 bases, leaving 11 bases between the germline ends. The CDR3 extends over 12 amino acids. The CDR3 protein is CASSPGWGEQYF. In nucleotides, the CDR3 is TGTGCCAGCAGCCCAGGATGGGGCGAGCAGTACTTC.

V gene TRBV11-3 combines with J gene TRBJ2-7; no reliable D call. Looked up from germline, CDR1 is SGHNT and CDR2 is YENEEA. The CDR3 has 13 residues. V gave up 2 bases and J gave up 1 base, with 6 bases separating them. The CDR3 region is CASSLLGSYEQYF. The DNA for the CDR3 is TGTGCCAGCAGCTTACTAGGGTCCTACGAGCAGTACTTC.

The chain has TRBV14 and TRBJ2-3; 7 bases are shared with TRBD2. V trimming: 4 bases; J trimming: 7 bases; junction bases outside the gene matches: 8. The CDR3 has 14 residues. Per the germline V gene, CDR1 is SGHDN and CDR2 is FVKESK. The DNA of the CDR3 is TGTGCCAGCAGCCCCGACACTAGCGTACATACGCAGTATTTT. As protein: CASSPDTSVHTQYF.

CDR3 residues: CASRDLTSGRIDEQFF. Written as DNA, the CDR3 is TGTGCCAGTAGGGATTTGACTAGCGGGAGAATAGATGAGCAGTTCTTC. The chain employs TRBV19 and TRBJ2-1, with 12 bases aligning to TRBD2. The germline CDR1 and CDR2 sequences are LNHDA and SQIVND (reference sequence). With V trimmed by 6 bases and J by 8 bases, 11 bases remained unmatched. The CDR3 runs 16 residues.

This clone was counted a few times. This chain uses TRBV6-5 with TRBJ2-7; 7 positions match TRBD1. The germline CDR1 and CDR2 sequences are MNHEY and SVGAGI. The CDR3 length is 13 residues. V was clipped by 5 bases and J by 3 bases; unmatched bases: 4. In DNA, the CDR3 is TGTGCCAGCAGTCTTGGGACAGACTACGAGCAGTACTTC. Translating gives CASSLGTDYEQYF.

The chain uses TRBV6-1 and TRBJ2-1; possible D gene TRBD2, 5 bases. Germline CDR1 and CDR2: MNHNS and SASEGT. V was shortened by 6 bases and J by 4 bases, with 10 bases between the two germline ends. The CDR3 is 13 residues long. CDR3 sequence reads: CASRGTGYNEQFF. For the CDR3, the DNA is TGTGCCAGCAGAGGAACGGGGTACAATGAGCAGTTCTTC.

The chain recombines TRBV5-5 with TRBJ2-5; the D gene could be TRBD1 or TRBD2 (5 bases each). The V gene lost 5 bases and the J gene lost 2 bases, with 16 bases spanning the gap. The CDR3 is 15 residues long. Germline V CDR1 and CDR2: SGHKS, YYEKEE (reference sequence). The CDR3 DNA follows: TGTGCCAGCAGGTCGATAGGGGACGGACAAGAGACCCAGTACTTC. Translating gives CASRSIGDGQETQYF.

J is TRBJ1-1 and V is TRBV4-1; 8 bases agree with TRBD1. Trimming took 0 bases from V and 8 from J; bases not matched to a gene: 8. CDR3 length: 15 residues. The germline gives CDR1 MGHRA, CDR2 YSYEKL. The CDR3: CASSQDGQGGLEAFF. CDR3 sequence (DNA): TGCGCCAGCAGCCAAGATGGACAGGGAGGACTGGAAGCTTTCTTT.

The V gene is TRBV5-6, the J gene TRBJ2-7; 8 nucleotides align to TRBD2. Germline values: CDR1 SGHDT, CDR2 YYEEEE. After removal of 5 bases from V and 0 bases from J, the junction contained 4 bases not matched to a gene. The CDR3 totals 14 residues. This CDR3 reads CASSSGTSSYEQYF. Here the CDR3 DNA reads TGTGCCAGCAGTTCCGGGACTAGCTCCTACGAGCAGTACTTC.